This T cell receptor beta chain was recorded in a study of T cell responses to AZD1222 COVID-19 vaccine. Across the whole study: Second-dose intervals of approximately 4 or approximately 12 weeks were pooled.

This CDR3 is built from 16 residues. Germline CDR1 reads KGHDR; CDR2 reads SFDVKD. The V end was cut by 7 bases, the J end by 0 bases, with 14 bases between. Study-level findings and limits: There were vaccine-associated CD4 TCRs across spike, dominant at 160-218 and 743-854. White British donors predominated, females outnumbered males, and clonal diversity was possibly underestimated.

Turning to this clone: Its antigen is undetermined.

Generated by immunoSEQ multiplex PCR, the TCRdb table keeps only in-frame clones and is missing some. The sample contains 100,000 or so clones, 80% to 95% of which appear only once. The input for sequencing was peripheral blood, taken on day 0 of AZD1222 vaccination. The chain links TRBV24-1 to TRBJ2-2, with D perhaps being TRBD1 or TRBD2 (5 bases each). The source of this sequence is an adult in good health. This chain's CDR3 is CATSLGTQANTGELFF. DNA for the CDR3: TGTGCCACCAGCCTTGGGACGCAGGCGAACACCGGGGAGCTGTTTTTT.